This T cell receptor beta chain is from a study of T cell changes during pregnancy in multiple sclerosis. This clone was observed a single time. Clones were sequenced by immunoSEQ multiplex PCR, and TCRdb holds only the in-frame ones, with some missing. The repertoire holds some 40,000 clones, with approximately 94% as singletons. The CDR3 is 15 residues long. Germline CDR1 MNHNY, CDR2 SVGAGI (reference sequence). With 0 bases removed from V and 7 bases from J, the gap between germline ends came to 12 bases. The receptor comes from a female donor with multiple sclerosis, enrolled in a pregnancy study. The V and J genes are TRBV6-6 and TRBJ2-2; D might be TRBD2 (6 bases). The sequenced sample was peripheral blood, obtained in the third trimester of pregnancy. The CDR3 DNA follows: TGTGCCAGCAGTTACTCCCAAGTGGGGGGCGGGGAGCTGTTTTTT. Protein product: CASSYSQVGGGELFF.